The 6 T cell receptor beta chains below all came from one sample that was sequenced in a study of radiotherapy plus CTLA-4 blockade in lung cancer. The repertoire was sequenced with immunoSEQ multiplex PCR; TCRdb's copy has only in-frame clones and lacks some. The table includes around 63,000 clones, 70% to 80% detected once. Material: peripheral blood, obtained from a patient treated with radiotherapy plus ipilimumab. All receptors come from a human donor with non-small cell lung cancer whose response to radiotherapy plus ipilimumab could not be evaluated. Some clones in this sample may be carry-over from other donors' samples.

The DNA for the CDR3 is TGTGCCAGCAGTGCAGGGACAGGGGGCCGGGAAAAACTGTTTTTT. Translated: CASSAGTGGREKLFF. The chain couples TRBV2 to TRBJ1-4, with 12 positions matching TRBD1. This CDR3 contains 15 residues. Looked up from germline, CDR1 is SNHLY and CDR2 is FYNNEI. The junction had 5 bases not matched to a gene; V was cut back by 4 bases and J by 8 bases.

The genes are TRBV27 and TRBJ2-3; D unresolved. Germline CDR1 reads MNHEY; CDR2 reads SMNVEV (reference sequence). The CDR3 runs 15 residues. V lost 2 bases, J lost 6 bases, and 15 bases lay in between. The CDR3 loop is CASSLTDPSYDTQYF. The CDR3 DNA sequence: TGTGCCAGCAGTTTAACAGATCCCTCTTACGATACGCAGTATTTT.

The chain uses TRBV7-2 and TRBJ2-1, with D unresolved. The CDR3 is 13 amino acids. CDR1 is SGHTA, CDR2 FQGNSA, per germline. The V end lost 1 base, the J end lost 4 bases, and 5 bases lay between the germline ends. The CDR3, as DNA: TGTGCCAGCAGCTTAGGAGAATACAATGAGCAGTTCTTC. Encoded protein: CASSLGEYNEQFF.

V gene TRBV27 combines with J gene TRBJ2-7; weak D call: TRBD1 (5 bases). The ends were cut back, 2 bases at V and 3 bases at J, with 11 bases in the middle. The length of the CDR3 is 14 residues. Germline-derived CDR1 and CDR2 are MNHEY and SMNVEV (reference sequence). The CDR3 loop reads CASSLKGCCYEQYF. CDR3 nucleotides: TGTGCCAGCAGTTTAAAGGGGTGCTGCTACGAGCAGTACTTC.

This clone has just a few counts. The rearrangement uses TRBV28 and TRBJ1-5; no reliable D call. V lost 3 bases and J lost 6, with 9 bases in between. Looked up from germline, CDR1 is MDHEN and CDR2 is SYDVKM. CDR3 size: 13 residues. CDR3 amino acids: CASSFGEGQPQHF. The CDR3 bases are TGTGCCAGCAGTTTTGGCGAGGGTCAGCCCCAGCATTTT.

In this sample, this clone turned up once. The chain carries TRBV5-1 and TRBJ2-3; D possibly corresponds to TRBD2 (5 bases). CDR3 length: 13 amino acids. Germline CDR1 SGHRS, CDR2 YFSETQ. V was pared by 7 bases and J by 4 bases, with 13 bases between. The CDR3 sequence: CASGHPSSDTQYF. The CDR3 bases are TGCGCCAGCGGCCACCCTAGCTCAGATACGCAGTATTTT.